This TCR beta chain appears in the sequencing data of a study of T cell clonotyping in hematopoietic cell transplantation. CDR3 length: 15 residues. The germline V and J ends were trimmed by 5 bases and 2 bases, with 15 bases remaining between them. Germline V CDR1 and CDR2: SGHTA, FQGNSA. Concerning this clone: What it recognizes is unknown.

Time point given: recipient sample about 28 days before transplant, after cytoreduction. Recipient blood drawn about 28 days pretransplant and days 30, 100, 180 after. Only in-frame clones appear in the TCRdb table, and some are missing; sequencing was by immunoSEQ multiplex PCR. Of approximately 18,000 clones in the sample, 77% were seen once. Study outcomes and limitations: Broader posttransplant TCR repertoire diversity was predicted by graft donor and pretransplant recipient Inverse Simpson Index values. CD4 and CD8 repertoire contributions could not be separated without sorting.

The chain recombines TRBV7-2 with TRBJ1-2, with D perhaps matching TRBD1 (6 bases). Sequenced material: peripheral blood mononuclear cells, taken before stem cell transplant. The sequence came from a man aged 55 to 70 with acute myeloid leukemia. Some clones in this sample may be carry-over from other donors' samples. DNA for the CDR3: TGTGCCAGCAGCCTACCGACAGGCTACAACTATGGCTACACCTTC. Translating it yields CASSLPTGYNYGYTF.